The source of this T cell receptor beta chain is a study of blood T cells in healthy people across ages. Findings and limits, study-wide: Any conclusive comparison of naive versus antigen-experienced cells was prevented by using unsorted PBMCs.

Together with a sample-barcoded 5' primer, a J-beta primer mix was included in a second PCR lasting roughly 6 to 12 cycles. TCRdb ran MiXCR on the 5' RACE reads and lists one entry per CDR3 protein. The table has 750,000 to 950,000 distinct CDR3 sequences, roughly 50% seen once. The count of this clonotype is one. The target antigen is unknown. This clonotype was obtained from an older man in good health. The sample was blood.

The CDR3 nucleotides read TGCAGCCTTGGACCAGCGTCTGAGCAGTTCTTC. As protein: CSLGPASEQFF. This chain connects TRBV29-1 to TRBJ2-1, with no clear D. This CDR3 is built from 11 residues. CDR1 and CDR2 from the germline V gene are SQVTM and ANQGSEA. Trimming pared 8 bases from V and 9 bases from J, leaving 14 bases between.